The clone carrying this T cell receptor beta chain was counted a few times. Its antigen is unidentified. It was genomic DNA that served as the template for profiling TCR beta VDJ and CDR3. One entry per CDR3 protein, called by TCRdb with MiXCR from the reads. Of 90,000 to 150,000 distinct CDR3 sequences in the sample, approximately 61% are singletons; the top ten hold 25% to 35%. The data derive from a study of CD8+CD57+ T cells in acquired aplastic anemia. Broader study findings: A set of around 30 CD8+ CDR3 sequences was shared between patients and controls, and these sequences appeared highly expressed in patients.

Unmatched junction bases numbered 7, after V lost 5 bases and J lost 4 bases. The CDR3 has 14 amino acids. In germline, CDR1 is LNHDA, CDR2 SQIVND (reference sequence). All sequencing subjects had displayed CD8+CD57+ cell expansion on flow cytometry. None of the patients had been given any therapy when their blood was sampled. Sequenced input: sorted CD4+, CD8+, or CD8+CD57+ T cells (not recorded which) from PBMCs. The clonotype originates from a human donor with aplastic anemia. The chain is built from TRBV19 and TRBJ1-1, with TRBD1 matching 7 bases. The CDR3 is CASSAKDRVTEAFF. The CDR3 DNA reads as TGTGCCAGTAGTGCAAAAGACAGGGTCACTGAAGCTTTCTTT.